These T cell receptor beta chains were read from a single sample in a study of response to subunit inactivated influenza vaccine. TCRdb independently ran MiXCR on the RT-PCR reads; one entry per CDR3 protein. Of about 570,000 distinct CDR3 sequences listed, about 11% were seen once; the top ten hold 11%. These records were also assigned to another study, of T cells expressing NK-cell markers.

Source: PBMCs from blood, taken on the day of vaccination. These TCRs come from a middle-aged man who received an inactivated influenza vaccine. Each CDR3 is given with its conserved first and last residue. A D gene is named only where the DNA matches it firmly. The size of a clone is reported for some rows only, either as once, few or many, or as a class for expanded clones.

D gene: TRBD1; clone size: -; V gene: TRBV19; J gene: TRBJ2-1; CDR3 protein: CASSIRTGVYNEQFF; CDR3 DNA: TGTGCCAGTAGTATTAGGACAGGGGTCTACAATGAGCAGTTCTTC
D gene: -; clone size: -; V gene: TRBV5-1; J gene: TRBJ2-1; CDR3 protein: CASSSAPGDEQFF; CDR3 DNA: TGCGCCAGCAGCTCCGCACCCGGTGATGAGCAGTTCTTC
D gene: -; clone size: -; V gene: TRBV7-9; J gene: TRBJ1-1; CDR3 protein: CASSDQYSEAFF; CDR3 DNA: TGTGCCAGCAGCGATCAATACAGTGAAGCTTTCTTT
D gene: TRBD2; clone size: few; V gene: TRBV9; J gene: TRBJ2-5; CDR3 protein: CASTLTSGEGITETQYF; CDR3 DNA: TGTGCCAGCACCCTGACTAGCGGAGAGGGTATCACCGAGACCCAGTACTTC
D gene: -; clone size: few; V gene: TRBV5-6; J gene: TRBJ1-2; CDR3 protein: CASSPERGLRGYTF; CDR3 DNA: TGTGCCAGCAGCCCCGAGCGGGGCCTTCGGGGCTACACCTTC
D gene: TRBD2; clone size: -; V gene: TRBV12-3/TRBV12-4; J gene: TRBJ2-1; CDR3 protein: CASSPRLAGGLNEQFF; CDR3 DNA: TGTGCCAGCAGTCCCCGACTAGCGGGGGGGCTAAATGAGCAGTTCTTC
D gene: TRBD1; clone size: many; V gene: TRBV5-1; J gene: TRBJ1-1; CDR3 protein: CASSEDRVNTEAFF; CDR3 DNA: TGCGCCAGCAGCGAGGACAGGGTGAACACTGAAGCTTTCTTT
D gene: TRBD1; clone size: few; V gene: TRBV5-5; J gene: TRBJ2-3; CDR3 protein: CASSWTGVRTDTQYF; CDR3 DNA: TGTGCCAGCAGCTGGACAGGGGTTCGTACAGATACGCAGTATTTT
D gene: TRBD2; clone size: few; V gene: TRBV6-1; J gene: TRBJ2-7; CDR3 protein: CASSDRTSGAYEQYF; CDR3 DNA: TGTGCCAGCAGTGATCGGACTAGCGGAGCGTACGAGCAGTACTTC
D gene: -; clone size: -; V gene: TRBV11-2; J gene: TRBJ2-1; CDR3 protein: CASSSTSRGLYNEQFF; CDR3 DNA: TGTGCCAGCAGCTCGACTAGTCGCGGACTATACAATGAGCAGTTCTTC
D gene: TRBD1; clone size: few; V gene: TRBV7-8; J gene: TRBJ1-3; CDR3 protein: CASSKRPTGQGAGNTIYF; CDR3 DNA: TGTGCCAGCAGCAAAAGGCCGACGGGACAGGGGGCTGGAAACACCATATATTTT
D gene: -; clone size: many; V gene: TRBV29-1; J gene: TRBJ1-1; CDR3 protein: CSARWARTEAFF; CDR3 DNA: TGCAGCGCTAGGTGGGCGCGGACTGAAGCTTTCTTT
D gene: TRBD2; clone size: -; V gene: TRBV7-9; J gene: TRBJ2-1; CDR3 protein: CASSLAGGKDNEQFF; CDR3 DNA: TGTGCCAGCAGCTTAGCGGGGGGGAAGGACAATGAGCAGTTCTTC
D gene: -; clone size: -; V gene: TRBV28; J gene: TRBJ2-3; CDR3 protein: CASSGFFSSTDTQYF; CDR3 DNA: TGTGCCAGCAGTGGGTTTTTCTCTAGCACAGATACGCAGTATTTT
D gene: -; clone size: many; V gene: TRBV18; J gene: TRBJ2-4; CDR3 protein: CASSPGIDLNIQYF; CDR3 DNA: TGTGCCAGCTCACCAGGCATTGACCTAAACATTCAGTACTTC
D gene: -; clone size: -; V gene: TRBV5-1; J gene: TRBJ2-7; CDR3 protein: CASSWDASYEQYF; CDR3 DNA: TGCGCCAGCAGCTGGGACGCCTCCTACGAGCAGTACTTC
D gene: -; clone size: few; V gene: TRBV19; J gene: TRBJ2-1; CDR3 protein: CASSTGAGVNEQFF; CDR3 DNA: TGTGCCAGTAGTACAGGAGCAGGGGTCAATGAGCAGTTCTTC
D gene: -; clone size: -; V gene: TRBV3-1; J gene: TRBJ1-5; CDR3 protein: CASSQGWKGQPQHF; CDR3 DNA: TGTGCCAGCAGCCAGGGGTGGAAGGGTCAGCCCCAGCATTTT
D gene: -; clone size: many; V gene: TRBV4-3; J gene: TRBJ1-1; CDR3 protein: CASSQDNGAPTEAFF; CDR3 DNA: TGCGCCAGCAGCCAAGATAACGGGGCCCCCACTGAAGCTTTCTTT
D gene: -; clone size: -; V gene: TRBV6-1; J gene: TRBJ2-7; CDR3 protein: CASSEIYYEQYF; CDR3 DNA: TGTGCCAGCAGTGAGATTTACTACGAGCAGTACTTC
D gene: TRBD2; clone size: -; V gene: TRBV11-2; J gene: TRBJ2-2; CDR3 protein: CASSLDLQRGINTGELFF; CDR3 DNA: TGTGCCAGCAGCTTAGACCTCCAGCGGGGGATAAACACCGGGGAGCTGTTTTTT
D gene: -; clone size: -; V gene: TRBV7-9; J gene: TRBJ2-1; CDR3 protein: CASTSGGEQFF; CDR3 DNA: TGTGCCAGCACCTCCGGGGGTGAGCAGTTCTTC
D gene: TRBD1; clone size: -; V gene: TRBV12-3/TRBV12-4; J gene: TRBJ2-1; CDR3 protein: CASNPGQGSYNEQFF; CDR3 DNA: TGTGCCAGCAACCCGGGACAGGGCTCCTACAATGAGCAGTTCTTC
D gene: -; clone size: few; V gene: TRBV28; J gene: TRBJ1-6; CDR3 protein: CASSFGELVSPLHF; CDR3 DNA: TGTGCCAGCAGTTTCGGGGAATTGGTTTCACCCCTCCACTTT
D gene: TRBD2; clone size: few; V gene: TRBV11-2; J gene: TRBJ2-7; CDR3 protein: CASSVDSGGAPEQYF; CDR3 DNA: TGTGCCAGCAGCGTTGATAGCGGGGGGGCGCCCGAGCAGTACTTC
D gene: TRBD1; clone size: few; V gene: TRBV3-1; J gene: TRBJ1-1; CDR3 protein: CASSQEQGGNTEAFF; CDR3 DNA: TGTGCCAGCAGCCAAGAGCAGGGGGGGAACACTGAAGCTTTCTTT